A single sample gave rise to the 29 T cell receptor beta chains below, sequenced in a study of blood T cell repertoires in COVID-19. TCRdb keeps only in-frame clones here, not all; method: immunoSEQ multiplex PCR. The table lists 15,000 to 20,000 clones, 91% of them singletons, with 6% to 8.5% in the top ten. Material: peripheral blood. The receptors were sampled from a human donor in a cohort sampled during active COVID-19.

The chain recombines TRBV6-6 with TRBJ2-7, with a tentative D call TRBD2 (5 bases). With 6 bases removed from V and 6 bases from J, the gap between germline ends came to 21 bases. This CDR3 region has 15 residues. The germline gives CDR1 MNHNY, CDR2 SVGAGI (reference sequence). CDR3 coding DNA: TGTGCCAGCAGCCCCCCAGTCCGGGATCCGGGCGAGCAGTACTTC. This codes for CASSPPVRDPGEQYF.

The chain employs TRBV25-1 and TRBJ2-1; 11 nucleotides agree with TRBD1. Germline trimming cut 10 bases from V and 3 bases from J; bases unmatched to any gene: 5. CDR3 length equals 14 residues. Germline values: CDR1 MGHDK, CDR2 SYGVNS. CDR3 nucleotides: TGTGCCACCCAGGACAGGGGGCTCTACAATGAGCAGTTCTTC. Amino acids: CATQDRGLYNEQFF.

This chain links TRBV7-2 with TRBJ2-3; 9 bases agree with TRBD1. Germline values: CDR1 SGHTA, CDR2 FQGNSA. With V trimmed by 4 bases and J by 3 bases, 8 bases remained unmatched. The CDR3 length is 16 residues. The CDR3 nucleotides are TGTGCCAGCAGCTCCAGGGCAGGGACAGGGACAGATACGCAGTATTTT. This sequence encodes CASSSRAGTGTDTQYF. Together with reference TRBV7-2 and TRBJ2-3, the CDR3 gives the full variable domain: GAGVSQSPSNKVTEKGKDVELRCDPISGHTALYWYRQSLGQGLEFLIYFQGNSAPDKSGLPSDRFSAERTGGSVSTLTIQRTQQEDSAVYLCASSSRAGTGTDTQYFGPGTRLTVL.

The chain couples TRBV7-2 to TRBJ2-7; no firm D call. Germline loops: CDR1 SGHTA, CDR2 FQGNSA. There are 14 residues in the CDR3. The V end lost 4 bases, the J end lost 0 bases, and 10 bases lay between the germline ends. CDR3 in amino acids: CASSSRRHSYEQYF. As DNA, the CDR3 is TGTGCCAGCAGCTCCCGACGACACTCCTACGAGCAGTACTTC.

In its sample, this clone was seen once. The V and J genes are TRBV10-3 and TRBJ1-2, with D tentatively TRBD1 (6 bases). Germline-derived CDR1 and CDR2 are ENHRY and SYGVKD. The CDR3 contains 15 residues. V gave up 0 bases and J gave up 1 base, with 9 bases separating them. The CDR3 reads CAISESQGYNYGYTF. CDR3 DNA sequence: TGTGCCATCAGTGAGTCGCAGGGGTATAACTATGGCTACACCTTC.

The table lists this clone with a count of one. The chain recombines TRBV29-1 with TRBJ1-1; D unresolved. V lost 2 bases and J lost 7, with 14 bases in between. This CDR3 region has 13 residues. Germline CDR1 SQVTM, CDR2 ANQGSEA. CDR3 region: CSVEWNSAGEAFF. The CDR3 nucleotides read TGCAGCGTTGAATGGAACAGTGCGGGTGAAGCTTTCTTT.

The rearrangement joins TRBV5-1 to TRBJ1-4; TRBD1 agrees at 7 bases. J was trimmed by 4 bases and V by 4 bases; bases with no gene match: 7. The V gene's germline CDR1 is SGHRS and CDR2 YFSETQ. The CDR3 spans 15 residues. CDR3 coding DNA: TGCGCCAGCAGCCGGCAGGGGGGCCTTAATGAAAAACTGTTTTTT. Translation: CASSRQGGLNEKLFF.

This clone has just one count. The chain uses TRBV7-3 and TRBJ2-1, with TRBD2 matching over 9 bases. J gave up 0 bases and V 5 bases, and 2 bases lay outside the gene matches. This CDR3 has 15 amino acids. Germline V gene data show CDR1 as SGHTA and CDR2 as FQGTGA. CDR3 bases: TGTGCCAGCAGCCATAGCGGGAGCTCCTACAATGAGCAGTTCTTC. Protein sequence: CASSHSGSSYNEQFF.

The chain recombines TRBV27 with TRBJ1-2; the D gene is possibly TRBD1 (6 bases). Per germline, CDR1 MNHEY and CDR2 SMNVEV (reference sequence). The CDR3 totals 14 residues. Trimming removed 0 bases from V and 5 bases from J, with 10 bases in between. CDR3 in DNA: TGTGCCAGCAGTTTATCGACAGGCGCGTATGGCTACACCTTC. It translates to CASSLSTGAYGYTF.

This chain links TRBV6-6 with TRBJ1-3; 9 bases match TRBD1. J was trimmed by 3 bases and V by 7 bases; bases with no gene match: 4. CDR1 is MNHNY, CDR2 SVGAGI, per germline (reference sequence). CDR3 length equals 14 residues. The CDR3 bases are TGTGCCAGCACCACAGGGGGCCGTGGAAACACCATATATTTT. Protein sequence: CASTTGGRGNTIYF.

This sequence joins TRBV6-4 and TRBJ1-5; D is unclear. V shed 8 bases and J shed 0 bases, with 8 bases lying between them. CDR3 size: 13 residues. Germline V lookup: CDR1 MRHNA, CDR2 SNTAGT. CDR3 nucleotide sequence: TGTGCCAGCGCTACAGATAGCAATCAGCCCCAGCATTTT. Encoded protein: CASATDSNQPQHF.

The rearrangement links TRBV29-1 to TRBJ1-1; TRBD1 might be the D (6 bases). From germline, CDR1 is SQVTM and CDR2 ANQGSEA. The CDR3 is 13 amino acids. V lost 7 bases to trimming and J lost 1 base, with 13 bases between them. The CDR3 is CSAGQRRNTEAFF. The CDR3 DNA reads as TGCAGCGCTGGACAGAGAAGGAACACTGAAGCTTTCTTT.

This chain connects TRBV7-2 to TRBJ2-5; D may be TRBD2 (5 bases). The length of the CDR3 is 14 residues. V was cut by 0 bases and J by 2 bases, with 7 bases left in between. Germline values: CDR1 SGHTA, CDR2 FQGNSA. The CDR3: CASSLAGNQETQYF. The CDR3 DNA follows: TGTGCCAGCAGCTTAGCCGGGAATCAAGAGACCCAGTACTTC. Drawing the rest from reference TRBV7-2 and TRBJ2-5, the complete variable domain is GAGVSQSPSNKVTEKGKDVELRCDPISGHTALYWYRQSLGQGLEFLIYFQGNSAPDKSGLPSDRFSAERTGGSVSTLTIQRTQQEDSAVYLCASSLAGNQETQYFGPGTRLLVL.

This chain uses TRBV19 with TRBJ2-3; 9 bases agree with TRBD1. V trimming: 8 bases; J trimming: 4 bases; junction bases outside the gene matches: 7. CDR3 size: 14 residues. Germline loops: CDR1 LNHDA, CDR2 SQIVND (reference sequence). The CDR3 sequence: CASSDRGGADTQYF. Here the CDR3 DNA reads TGTGCCAGTTCGGACAGGGGAGGCGCAGATACGCAGTATTTT. Together with reference TRBV19 and TRBJ2-3, the CDR3 gives the full variable domain: DGGITQSPKYLFRKEGQNVTLSCEQNLNHDAMYWYRQDPGQGLRLIYYSQIVNDFQKGDIAEGYSVSREKKESFPLTVTSAQKNPTAFYLCASSDRGGADTQYFGPGTRLTVL.

The chain couples TRBV18 to TRBJ1-3; TRBD1 aligns across 8 bases. This CDR3 is built from 17 residues. Germline trimming cut 4 bases from V and 2 bases from J; bases unmatched to any gene: 10. Germline-derived CDR1 and CDR2 are KGHSH and LQKENI. Written as DNA, the CDR3 is TGTGCCAGCTCACTATCAGGGACAGGTCGCGCTGGAAACACCATATATTTT. This gives the protein CASSLSGTGRAGNTIYF.

This clone came up a few times. The V and J genes are TRBV7-9 and TRBJ2-7, with TRBD2 identical over 9 bases. This CDR3 is 15 amino acids long. The V gene end was trimmed by 4 bases and the J gene end by 3 bases; junction bases not matched to a gene: 7. The germline V gene encodes CDR1 SEHNR and CDR2 FQNEAQ (reference sequence). The CDR3 protein is CASSSPSSGDYEQYF. CDR3 in DNA: TGTGCCAGCAGCTCACCTTCTAGCGGGGACTACGAGCAGTACTTC. Variable domain in full (rest from reference TRBV7-9 and TRBJ2-7): DTGVSQNPRHKITKRGQNVTFRCDPISEHNRLYWYRQTLGQGPEFLTYFQNEAQLEKSRLLSDRFSAERPKGSFSTLEIQRTEQGDSAMYLCASSSPSSGDYEQYFGPGTRLTVT.

The genes are TRBV4-2 and TRBJ2-3; TRBD2 agrees at 12 bases. J lost 1 base, V lost 2 bases, and 10 bases had no gene match. The CDR3 spans 19 residues. Looked up from germline, CDR1 is LGHNA and CDR2 is YNFKEQ. CDR3 protein: CASSQWRLAGGLGTDTQYF. DNA for the CDR3: TGTGCCAGCAGCCAATGGCGGCTAGCGGGGGGGCTTGGCACAGATACGCAGTATTTT.

The chain joins TRBV5-1 to TRBJ2-7, with 7 bases that match TRBD1. The CDR3 has 12 amino acids. The V gene end was trimmed by 6 bases and the J gene end by 3 bases; junction bases not matched to a gene: 3. Germline CDR1 and CDR2: SGHRS and YFSETQ. In nucleotides, the CDR3 is TGCGCCAGCACGGACAGGAGCTACGAGCAGTACTTC. This gives the protein CASTDRSYEQYF. Filled out from reference TRBV5-1 and TRBJ2-7, the complete variable domain reads KAGVTQTPRYLIKTRGQQVTLSCSPISGHRSVSWYQQTPGQGLQFLFEYFSETQRNKGNFPGRFSGRQFSNSRSEMNVSTLELGDSALYLCASTDRSYEQYFGPGTRLTVT.

The chain couples TRBV12-3 or TRBV12-4 to TRBJ1-4, with unresolved D. The CDR3 loop spans 13 amino acids. Trimming cost V 1 base and J 8 bases, with 8 bases left between them. Here the CDR3 reads CASSLGQREKLFF. The CDR3 bases are TGTGCCAGCAGTTTAGGGCAGAGGGAAAAACTGTTTTTT.

This chain uses TRBV5-6 with TRBJ2-5; TRBD2 matches 11 bases. The CDR3 totals 16 residues. The V segment lost 3 bases and the J segment 5 bases; nucleotides outside the gene matches: 9. Germline CDR1 is SGHDT and CDR2 is YYEEEE. CDR3 residues: CASSYSGRAQGETQYF. CDR3 in DNA: TGTGCCAGCAGCTATAGCGGGAGGGCCCAGGGGGAGACCCAGTACTTC.

This chain connects TRBV25-1 to TRBJ1-6; 10 bases are a match to TRBD1. V shed 5 bases and J 7 bases; nucleotides not matched to a gene: 5. Looked up from germline, CDR1 is MGHDK and CDR2 is SYGVNS. This CDR3 is 15 amino acids long. Here the CDR3 reads CASSPATGGNSPLHF. In nucleotides, the CDR3 is TGTGCCAGCAGTCCCGCGACAGGGGGCAATTCACCCCTCCACTTT.

J is TRBJ1-1 and V is TRBV11-3; no clear D. Trimming cost V 0 bases and J 7 bases, with 12 bases left between them. Germline loops: CDR1 SGHNT, CDR2 YENEEA. The CDR3 length is 14 residues. CDR3 nucleotides: TGTGCCAGCAGCTTAGATTCCCTTCAGCGTGAAGCTTTCTTT. Its protein product is CASSLDSLQREAFF. Full variable domain (remainder filled in from reference TRBV11-3 and TRBJ1-1): EAGVVQSPRYKIIEKKQPVAFWCNPISGHNTLYWYLQNLGQGPELLIRYENEEAVDDSQLPKDRFSAERLKGVDSTLKIQPAELGDSAVYLCASSLDSLQREAFFGQGTRLTVV.

The chain links TRBV5-1 to TRBJ2-2; 7 bases are a match to TRBD1. There are 15 residues in the CDR3. The J segment lost 5 bases and the V segment lost 0 bases, leaving 4 bases of the junction unmatched. The germline CDR1 and CDR2 sequences are SGHRS and YFSETQ. CDR3 sequence (DNA): TGCGCCAGCAGCTTGGCTGAGGGGGCGACCGGGGAGCTGTTTTTT. This translates into CASSLAEGATGELFF.

This chain connects TRBV5-1 to TRBJ2-1; D perhaps matches TRBD1 (5 bases). The CDR3 consists of 16 residues. In germline, CDR1 is SGHRS, CDR2 YFSETQ. With 4 bases removed from V and 4 bases from J, the gap between germline ends came to 18 bases. The CDR3 DNA sequence: TGCGCCAGCAGCCTAGGGGCCACGGCTATATACAATGAGCAGTTCTTC. Translation gives CASSLGATAIYNEQFF. The variable domain in full, completed from reference TRBV5-1 and TRBJ2-1, reads KAGVTQTPRYLIKTRGQQVTLSCSPISGHRSVSWYQQTPGQGLQFLFEYFSETQRNKGNFPGRFSGRQFSNSRSEMNVSTLELGDSALYLCASSLGATAIYNEQFFGPGTRLTVL.

The chain recombines TRBV4-2 with TRBJ1-1; 7 nucleotides align to TRBD1. The CDR3 runs to 16 residues. CDR1 LGHNA and CDR2 YNFKEQ come from the germline V gene. J lost 11 bases, V lost 1 base, and 16 bases had no gene match. CDR3 sequence: CASSQGHSTGMLVAFF. For the CDR3, the DNA is TGTGCCAGCAGCCAAGGCCATTCGACAGGGATGTTGGTGGCTTTCTTT.

The gene calls are TRBV5-6 and TRBJ2-1; TRBD1 is a possible D gene (5 bases). There are 15 residues in the CDR3. CDR1 and CDR2 from the germline V gene are SGHDT and YYEEEE. V gave up 0 bases and J gave up 13 bases, with 20 bases separating them. CDR3 loop: CASSLGRLGARIQFF. The CDR3 DNA reads as TGTGCCAGCAGCTTGGGGCGCCTTGGGGCGCGAATACAGTTCTTC.

The chain has TRBV5-1 and TRBJ2-1; TRBD2 agrees at 12 bases. The CDR3 extends over 17 amino acids. After removal of 3 bases from V and 0 bases from J, the junction contained 4 bases not matched to a gene. In germline, CDR1 is SGHRS, CDR2 YFSETQ. The DNA of the CDR3 is TGCGCCAGCAGCTCACCTAGCGGGAGGGCCTCCTACAATGAGCAGTTCTTC. It yields the protein CASSSPSGRASYNEQFF. Variable domain in full (rest from reference TRBV5-1 and TRBJ2-1): KAGVTQTPRYLIKTRGQQVTLSCSPISGHRSVSWYQQTPGQGLQFLFEYFSETQRNKGNFPGRFSGRQFSNSRSEMNVSTLELGDSALYLCASSSPSGRASYNEQFFGPGTRLTVL.

The chain recombines TRBV19 with TRBJ2-7, with 9 bases that match TRBD1. This CDR3 region has 13 residues. The germline V gene encodes CDR1 LNHDA and CDR2 SQIVND (reference sequence). The V gene end was trimmed by 5 bases and the J gene end by 2 bases; junction bases not matched to a gene: 1. CDR3 DNA sequence: TGTGCCAGTAGTGACAGGGGGGCCTACGAGCAGTACTTC. Protein sequence: CASSDRGAYEQYF.

The chain couples TRBV7-2 to TRBJ2-1, with 9 bases that match TRBD2. The CDR3 covers 18 residues. V gave up 2 bases and J gave up 5 bases; unmatched junction bases: 13. Germline CDR1 and CDR2: SGHTA and FQGNSA. In DNA form, the CDR3 reads TGTGCCAGCAGCTTAATCTCTAGCGGGGCCCCCGCTCACAATGAGCAGTTCTTC. As protein: CASSLISSGAPAHNEQFF.